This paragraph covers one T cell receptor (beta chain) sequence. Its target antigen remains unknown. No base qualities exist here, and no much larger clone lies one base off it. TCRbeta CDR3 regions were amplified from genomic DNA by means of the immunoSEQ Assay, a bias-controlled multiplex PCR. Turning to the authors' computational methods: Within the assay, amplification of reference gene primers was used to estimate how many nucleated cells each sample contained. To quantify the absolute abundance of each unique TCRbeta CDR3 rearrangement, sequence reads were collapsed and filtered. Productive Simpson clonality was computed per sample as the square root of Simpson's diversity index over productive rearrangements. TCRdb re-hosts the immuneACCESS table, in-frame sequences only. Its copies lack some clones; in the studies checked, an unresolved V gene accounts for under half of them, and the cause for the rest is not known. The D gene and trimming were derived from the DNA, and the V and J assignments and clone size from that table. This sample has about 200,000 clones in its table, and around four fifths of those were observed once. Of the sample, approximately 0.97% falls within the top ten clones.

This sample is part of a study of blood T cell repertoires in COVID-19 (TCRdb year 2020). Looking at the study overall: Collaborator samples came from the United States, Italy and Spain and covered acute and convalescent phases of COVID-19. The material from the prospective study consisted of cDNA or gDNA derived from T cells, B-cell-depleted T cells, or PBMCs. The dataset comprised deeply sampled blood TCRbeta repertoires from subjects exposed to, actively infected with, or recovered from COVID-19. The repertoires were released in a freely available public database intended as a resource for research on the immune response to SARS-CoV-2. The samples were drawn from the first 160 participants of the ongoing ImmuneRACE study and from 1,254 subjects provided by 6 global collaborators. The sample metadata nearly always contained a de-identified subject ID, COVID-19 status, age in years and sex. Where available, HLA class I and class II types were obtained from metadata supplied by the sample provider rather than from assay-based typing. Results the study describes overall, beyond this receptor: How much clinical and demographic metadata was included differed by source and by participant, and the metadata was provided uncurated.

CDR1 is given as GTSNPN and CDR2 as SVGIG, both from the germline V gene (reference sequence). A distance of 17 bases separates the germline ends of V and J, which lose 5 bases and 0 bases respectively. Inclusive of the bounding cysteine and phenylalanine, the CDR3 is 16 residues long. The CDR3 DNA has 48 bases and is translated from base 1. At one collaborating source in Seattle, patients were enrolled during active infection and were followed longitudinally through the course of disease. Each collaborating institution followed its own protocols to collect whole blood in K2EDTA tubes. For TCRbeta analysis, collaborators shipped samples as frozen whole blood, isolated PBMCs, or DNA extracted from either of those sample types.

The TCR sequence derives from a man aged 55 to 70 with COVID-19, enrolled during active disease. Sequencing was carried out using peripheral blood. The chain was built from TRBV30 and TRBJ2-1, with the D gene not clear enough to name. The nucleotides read TGTGCCTGGGGTTCCCTGGGCGCAAGCTCCTACAATGAGCAGTTCTTC. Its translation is CAWGSLGASSYNEQFF. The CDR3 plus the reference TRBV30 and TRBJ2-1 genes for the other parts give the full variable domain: SQTIHQWPATLVQPVGSPLSLECTVEGTSNPNLYWYRQAAGRGLQLLFYSVGIGQISSEVPQNLSASRPQDRQFILSSKKLLLSDSGFYLCAWGSLGASSYNEQFFGPGTRLTVL.